The source of this T cell receptor beta chain is a study of T cell changes during pregnancy in multiple sclerosis. This table comes from immunoSEQ multiplex PCR, and its TCRdb copy is limited to in-frame clones, with some not included. The table includes 60,000 to 75,000 clones, roughly 92% detected once. With V trimmed by 2 bases and J by 8 bases, 9 bases remained unmatched. The CDR3 contains 16 residues. Germline values: CDR1 SEHNR, CDR2 FQNEAQ (reference sequence). This TCR derives from a female donor with multiple sclerosis, enrolled in a pregnancy study. The rearrangement uses TRBV7-9 and TRBJ2-3, with 11 bases aligning to TRBD1. The sequences come from CD8+ T cells from peripheral blood mononuclear cells, collected in the second trimester of pregnancy. CDR3 residues: CASSLYWDRGSSTQYF. The DNA for the CDR3 is TGTGCCAGCAGCTTATATTGGGACAGGGGGTCGAGTACGCAGTATTTT. Supplemented by reference TRBV7-9 and TRBJ2-3, the full variable domain reads DTGVSQNPRHKITKRGQNVTFRCDPISEHNRLYWYRQTLGQGPEFLTYFQNEAQLEKSRLLSDRFSAERPKGSFSTLEIQRTEQGDSAMYLCASSLYWDRGSSTQYFGPGTRLTVL.